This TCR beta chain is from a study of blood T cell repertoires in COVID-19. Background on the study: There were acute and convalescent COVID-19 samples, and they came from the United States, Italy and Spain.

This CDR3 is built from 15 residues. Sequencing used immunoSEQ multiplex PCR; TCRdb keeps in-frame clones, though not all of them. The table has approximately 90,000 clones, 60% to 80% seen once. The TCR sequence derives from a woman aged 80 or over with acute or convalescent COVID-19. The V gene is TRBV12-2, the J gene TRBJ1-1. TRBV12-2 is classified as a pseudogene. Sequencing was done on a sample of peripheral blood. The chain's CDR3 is CASRFKRWGDTEAFF. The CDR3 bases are TGTGCAAGTCGCTTTAAAAGATGGGGGGACACTGAAGCTTTCTTT.